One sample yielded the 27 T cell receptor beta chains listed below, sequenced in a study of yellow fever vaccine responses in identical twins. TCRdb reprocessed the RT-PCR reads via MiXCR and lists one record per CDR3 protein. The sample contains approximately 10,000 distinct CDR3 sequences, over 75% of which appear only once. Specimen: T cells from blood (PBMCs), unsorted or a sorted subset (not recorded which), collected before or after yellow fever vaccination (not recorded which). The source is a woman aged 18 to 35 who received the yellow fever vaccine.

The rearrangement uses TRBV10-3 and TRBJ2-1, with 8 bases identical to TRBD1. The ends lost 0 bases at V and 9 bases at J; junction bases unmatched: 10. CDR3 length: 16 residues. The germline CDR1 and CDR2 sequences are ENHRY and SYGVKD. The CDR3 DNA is TGTGCCATCAGTGAGTCCGGAGACAGGGGCTATGGTGAGCAGTTCTTC. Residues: CAISESGDRGYGEQFF.

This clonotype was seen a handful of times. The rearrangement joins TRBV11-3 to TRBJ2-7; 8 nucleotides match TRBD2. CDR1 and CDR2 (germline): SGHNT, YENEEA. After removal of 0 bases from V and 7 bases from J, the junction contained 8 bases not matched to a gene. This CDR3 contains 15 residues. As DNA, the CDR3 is TGTGCCAGCAGCTTAGATACGGGAGGGCCGTTTGAGCAGTACTTC. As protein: CASSLDTGGPFEQYF.

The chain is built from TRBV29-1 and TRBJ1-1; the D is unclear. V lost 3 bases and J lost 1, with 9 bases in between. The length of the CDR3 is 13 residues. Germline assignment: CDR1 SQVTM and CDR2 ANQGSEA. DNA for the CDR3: TGCAGCGTTGATTTTCGGGAGAACACTGAAGCTTTCTTT. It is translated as CSVDFRENTEAFF. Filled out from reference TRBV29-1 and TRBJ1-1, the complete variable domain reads SAVISQKPSRDICQRGTSLTIQCQVDSQVTMMFWYRQQPGQSLTLIATANQGSEATYESGFVIDKFPISRPNLTFSTLTVSNMSPEDSSIYLCSVDFRENTEAFFGQGTRLTVV.

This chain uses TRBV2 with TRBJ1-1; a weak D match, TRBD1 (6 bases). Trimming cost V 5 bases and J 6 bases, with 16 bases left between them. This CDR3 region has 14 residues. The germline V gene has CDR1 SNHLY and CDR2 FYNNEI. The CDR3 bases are TGTGCCAGCAGTTCGGGACATTCAGGACCTGAAGCTTTCTTT. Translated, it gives CASSSGHSGPEAFF. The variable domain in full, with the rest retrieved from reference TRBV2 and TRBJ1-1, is EPEVTQTPSHQVTQMGQEVILRCVPISNHLYFYWYRQILGQKVEFLVSFYNNEISEKSEIFDDQFSVERPDGSNFTLKIRSTKLEDSAMYFCASSSGHSGPEAFFGQGTRLTVV.

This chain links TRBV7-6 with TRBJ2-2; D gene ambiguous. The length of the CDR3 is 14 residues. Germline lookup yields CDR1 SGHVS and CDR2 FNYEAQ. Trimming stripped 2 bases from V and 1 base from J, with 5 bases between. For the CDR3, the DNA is TGTGCCAGCAGCTTATCACTGAACACCGGGGAGCTGTTTTTT. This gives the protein CASSLSLNTGELFF.

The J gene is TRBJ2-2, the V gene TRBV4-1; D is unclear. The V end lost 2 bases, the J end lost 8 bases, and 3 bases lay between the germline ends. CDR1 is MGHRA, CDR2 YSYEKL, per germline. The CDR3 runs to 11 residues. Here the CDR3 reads CASSQRGELFF. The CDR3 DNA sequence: TGCGCCAGCAGCCAACGGGGGGAGCTGTTTTTT.

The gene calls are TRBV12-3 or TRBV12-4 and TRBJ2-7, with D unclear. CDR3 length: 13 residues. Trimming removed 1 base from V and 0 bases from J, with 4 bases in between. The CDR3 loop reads CASSLGASYEQYV. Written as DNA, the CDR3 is TGTGCCAGCAGTTTAGGGGCCTCCTACGAGCAGTACGTC.

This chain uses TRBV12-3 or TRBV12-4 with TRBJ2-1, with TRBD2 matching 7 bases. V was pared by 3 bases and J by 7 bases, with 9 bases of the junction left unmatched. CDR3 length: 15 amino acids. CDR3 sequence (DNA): TGTGCCAGCAGTTTCAGCGGGACCTCGGTAAATGAGCAGTTCTTC. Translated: CASSFSGTSVNEQFF.

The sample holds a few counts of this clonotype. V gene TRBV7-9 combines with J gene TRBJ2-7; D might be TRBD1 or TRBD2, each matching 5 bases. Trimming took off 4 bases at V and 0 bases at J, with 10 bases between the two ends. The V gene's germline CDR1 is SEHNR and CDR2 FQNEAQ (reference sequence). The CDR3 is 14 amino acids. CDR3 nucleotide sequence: TGTGCCAGCAGCTCACCTGGGGGCTCCTACGAGCAGTACTTC. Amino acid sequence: CASSSPGGSYEQYF.

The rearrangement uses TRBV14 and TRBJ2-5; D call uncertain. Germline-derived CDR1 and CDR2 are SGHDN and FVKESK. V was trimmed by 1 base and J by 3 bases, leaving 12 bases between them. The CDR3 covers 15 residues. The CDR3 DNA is TGTGCCAGCAGCCAAGTAATTGGCGTAGAAGAGACCCAGTACTTC. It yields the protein CASSQVIGVEETQYF.

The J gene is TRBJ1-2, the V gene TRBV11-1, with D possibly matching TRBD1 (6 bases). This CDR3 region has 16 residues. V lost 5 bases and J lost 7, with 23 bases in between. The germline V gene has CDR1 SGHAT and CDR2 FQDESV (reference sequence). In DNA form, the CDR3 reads TGTGCCAGCAGCGACCCACAGGGCGCCCTCCGTTCTGGCTACACCTTC. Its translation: CASSDPQGALRSGYTF.

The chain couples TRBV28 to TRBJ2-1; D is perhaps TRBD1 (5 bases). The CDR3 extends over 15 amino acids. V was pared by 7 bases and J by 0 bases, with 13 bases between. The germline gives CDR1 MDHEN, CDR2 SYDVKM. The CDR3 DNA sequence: TGTGCCAGCATTAGTATCAGGGACTCCTACAATGAGCAGTTCTTC. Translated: CASISIRDSYNEQFF. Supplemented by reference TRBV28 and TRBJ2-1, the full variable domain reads DVKVTQSSRYLVKRTGEKVFLECVQDMDHENMFWYRQDPGLGLRLIYFSYDVKMKEKGDIPEGYSVSREKKERFSLILESASTNQTSMYLCASISIRDSYNEQFFGPGTRLTVL.

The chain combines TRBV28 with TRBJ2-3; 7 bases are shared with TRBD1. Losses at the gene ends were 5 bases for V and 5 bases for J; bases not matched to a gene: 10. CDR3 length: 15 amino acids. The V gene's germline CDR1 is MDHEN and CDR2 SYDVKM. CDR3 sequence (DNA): TGTGCCAGCAGTCATGGGACAGTGAGGGGAGATACGCAGTATTTT. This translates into CASSHGTVRGDTQYF.

In DNA form, the CDR3 reads TGCAGCGTTGAAGTAAGGGGAGGAATTGATGGCTACACCTTC. It encodes CSVEVRGGIDGYTF. The chain employs TRBV29-1 and TRBJ1-2; the D gene is possibly TRBD1 (5 bases). The CDR3 contains 14 residues. Germline lookup yields CDR1 SQVTM and CDR2 ANQGSEA. V lost 1 base, J lost 6 bases, and 15 bases lay in between.

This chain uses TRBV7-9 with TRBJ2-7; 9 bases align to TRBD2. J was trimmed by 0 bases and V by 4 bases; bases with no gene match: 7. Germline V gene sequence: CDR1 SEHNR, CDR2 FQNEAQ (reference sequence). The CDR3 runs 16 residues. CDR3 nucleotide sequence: TGTGCCAGCAGCTCACTAGCGGGCCTAAGCTCCTACGAGCAGTACTTC. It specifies CASSSLAGLSSYEQYF.

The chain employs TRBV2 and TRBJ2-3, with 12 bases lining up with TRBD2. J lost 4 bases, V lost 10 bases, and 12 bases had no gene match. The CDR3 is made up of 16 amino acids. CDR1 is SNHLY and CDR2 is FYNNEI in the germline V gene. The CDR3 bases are TGTGCCACCTTACTACGGCCTAGCGGGGGGGCAGATACGCAGTATTTT. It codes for CATLLRPSGGADTQYF.

CDR3 in amino acids: CASSLNQGLPYGYTF. The CDR3 bases are TGTGCCAGCAGCTTAAACCAGGGACTCCCCTATGGCTACACCTTC. The rearrangement joins TRBV7-9 to TRBJ1-2, with D tentatively TRBD1 (5 bases). This CDR3 is 15 amino acids long. CDR1 SEHNR and CDR2 FQNEAQ come from the germline V gene (reference sequence). The V gene lost 2 bases and the J gene lost 4 bases, with 14 bases spanning the gap.

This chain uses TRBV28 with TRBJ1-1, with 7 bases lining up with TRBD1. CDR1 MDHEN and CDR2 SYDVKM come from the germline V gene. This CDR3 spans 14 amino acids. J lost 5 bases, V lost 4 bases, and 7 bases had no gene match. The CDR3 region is CASSSHRGATEAFF. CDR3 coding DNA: TGTGCCAGCAGTTCCCACAGGGGAGCTACTGAAGCTTTCTTT.

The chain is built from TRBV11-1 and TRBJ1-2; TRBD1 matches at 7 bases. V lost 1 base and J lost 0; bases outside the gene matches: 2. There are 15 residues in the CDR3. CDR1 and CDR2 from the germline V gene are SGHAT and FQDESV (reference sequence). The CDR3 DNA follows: TGTGCCAGCAGCTTAGGACAGGGCTCTAACTATGGCTACACCTTC. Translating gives CASSLGQGSNYGYTF.

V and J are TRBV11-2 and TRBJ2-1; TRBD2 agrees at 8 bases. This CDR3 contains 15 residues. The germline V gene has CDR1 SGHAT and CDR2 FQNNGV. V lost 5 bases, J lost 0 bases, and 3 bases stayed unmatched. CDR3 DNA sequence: TGTGCCAGCAGCCTCGGGACTAGCTCCTACAATGAGCAGTTCTTC. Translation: CASSLGTSSYNEQFF.

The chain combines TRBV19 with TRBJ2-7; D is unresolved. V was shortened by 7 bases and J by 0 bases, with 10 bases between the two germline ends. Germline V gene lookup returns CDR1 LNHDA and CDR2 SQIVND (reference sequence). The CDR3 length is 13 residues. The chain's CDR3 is CASIGPDSYEQYF. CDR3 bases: TGTGCCAGTATCGGACCGGACTCCTACGAGCAGTACTTC.

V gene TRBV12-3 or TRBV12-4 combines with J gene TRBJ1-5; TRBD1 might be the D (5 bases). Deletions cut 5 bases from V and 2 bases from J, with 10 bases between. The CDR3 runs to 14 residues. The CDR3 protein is CASSQGWGNQPQHF. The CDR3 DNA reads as TGTGCCAGCAGTCAGGGATGGGGCAATCAGCCCCAGCATTTT.

CDR3: CASSPRWGGGTDTQYF. The CDR3 region has the DNA TGTGCCAGCAGCCCTCGGTGGGGGGGGGGCACAGATACGCAGTATTTT. This rearrangement joins TRBV11-1 to TRBJ2-3, with 7 bases fitting TRBD2. CDR1 is SGHAT and CDR2 is FQDESV in the germline V gene (reference sequence). The trim removed 5 bases at V and 1 base at J, leaving 9 bases unmatched. This CDR3 contains 16 residues.

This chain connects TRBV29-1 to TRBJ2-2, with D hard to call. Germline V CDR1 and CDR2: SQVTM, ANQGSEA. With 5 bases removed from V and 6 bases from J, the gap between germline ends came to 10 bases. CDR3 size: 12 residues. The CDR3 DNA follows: TGCAGCGTTTCCAGAGTAGCCGGGGAGCTGTTTTTT. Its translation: CSVSRVAGELFF.

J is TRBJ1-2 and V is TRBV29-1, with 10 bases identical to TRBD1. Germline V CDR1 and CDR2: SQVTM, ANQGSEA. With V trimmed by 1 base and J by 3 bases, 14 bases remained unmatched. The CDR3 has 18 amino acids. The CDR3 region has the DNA TGCAGCGTTGAAGGAGTGGGACAGGGGCTCGAATGGGACTATGGCTACACCTTC. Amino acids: CSVEGVGQGLEWDYGYTF.

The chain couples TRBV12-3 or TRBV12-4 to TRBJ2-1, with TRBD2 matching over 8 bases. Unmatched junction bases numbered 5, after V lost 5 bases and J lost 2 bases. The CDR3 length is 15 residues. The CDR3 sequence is CASSPTSEPYNEQFF. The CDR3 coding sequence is TGTGCCAGCAGTCCGACTAGCGAGCCCTACAATGAGCAGTTCTTC.

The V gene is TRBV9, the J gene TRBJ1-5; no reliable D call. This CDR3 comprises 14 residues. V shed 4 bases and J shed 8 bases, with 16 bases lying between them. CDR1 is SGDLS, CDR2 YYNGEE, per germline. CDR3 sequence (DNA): TGTGCCAGCAGCCAAACCGCGGTCGGTGAGCCCCAGCATTTT. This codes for CASSQTAVGEPQHF.